This T cell receptor (beta chain) appears in the sequencing data of a study of radiation and T cells in renal cell carcinoma. Overall study context: Nephrectomy followed 15 Gy stereotactic body radiation by 4 weeks.

Time point specified: blood 2 weeks post-SBRT. As for treatment: 15 Gy SBRT to primary tumor, nephrectomy 4 weeks later. Radiation-treated patients gave blood at baseline, week 2 and week 4. Worth noting for this clone: The antigen is unknown.

Germline CDR1 and CDR2: KGHSH and LQKENI. V gave up 3 bases and J gave up 4 bases; unmatched junction bases: 8. The CDR3 consists of 17 residues. Study results and limitations: Without pretreatment biopsies, baseline tumor clonotype presence was undetermined. Top tumor clonotypes rose in blood 2 weeks post-radiation, then contracted.

Some clones are missing from TCRdb's copy, which holds only in-frame ones; the method was immunoSEQ multiplex PCR. The sample contains fewer than 150,000 clones, around nine tenths of which appear only once. The source material was blood, sampled from a patient whose treatment included radiotherapy and nephrectomy. V is TRBV18 and J is TRBJ2-2; 10 bases map to TRBD2. The receptor comes from a woman in her 70s with renal cell carcinoma. CDR3 sequence: CASSPSSGGTTTGELFF. CDR3 nucleotides: TGTGCCAGCTCACCCTCTAGCGGGGGAACGACCACCGGGGAGCTGTTTTTT.